This record covers a single T cell receptor (beta chain). Looked up from germline, CDR1 is SGHNT and CDR2 is YENEEA. The CDR3 has 17 residues. Trimming removed 6 bases at V and 4 bases at J, with 24 bases between. The entry originates in a study of blood T cell repertoires in COVID-19. Study-wide background: Samples came from the United States, Italy and Spain, spanning acute and convalescent COVID-19. PBMCs, B-cell-depleted T cells, or T cells provided the cDNA or gDNA that made up the material.

Authors' methods: Amplification of reference gene primers provided the estimated nucleated cell counts. Data came from immunoSEQ multiplex PCR; TCRdb stores just in-frame clones and leaves some out. The DNA gave D and trimming, while V, J and clone size come from that table. This sample yields over 250,000 clones, of which about 88% are seen a single time; over 4% belongs to the top ten. The TCR sequence derives from a man between 60 and 75 years old who had recovered from COVID-19. The sequenced sample was peripheral blood. V gene TRBV11-3 combines with J gene TRBJ1-2, with D perhaps matching TRBD1 (6 bases). The CDR3 bases are TGTGCCAGCAGTTTGGCGCAGTGGACAGTCCGGGGCTATGGCTACACCTTC. Amino acids: CASSLAQWTVRGYGYTF.